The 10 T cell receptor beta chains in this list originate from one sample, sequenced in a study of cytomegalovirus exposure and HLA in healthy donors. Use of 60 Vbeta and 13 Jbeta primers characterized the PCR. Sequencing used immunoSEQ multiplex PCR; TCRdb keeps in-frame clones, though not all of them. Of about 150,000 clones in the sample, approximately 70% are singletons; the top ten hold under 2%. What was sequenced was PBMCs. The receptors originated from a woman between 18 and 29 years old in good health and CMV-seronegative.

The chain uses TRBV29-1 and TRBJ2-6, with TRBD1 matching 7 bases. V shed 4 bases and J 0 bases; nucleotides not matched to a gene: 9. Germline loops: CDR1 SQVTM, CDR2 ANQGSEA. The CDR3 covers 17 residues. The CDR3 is CSVAVGDSNSGANVLTF. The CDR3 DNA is TGCAGCGTTGCTGTGGGGGACAGCAACTCTGGGGCCAACGTCCTGACTTTC.

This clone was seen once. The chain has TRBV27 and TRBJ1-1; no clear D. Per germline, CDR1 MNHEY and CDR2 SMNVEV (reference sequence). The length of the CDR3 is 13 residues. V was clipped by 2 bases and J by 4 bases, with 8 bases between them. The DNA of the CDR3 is TGTGCCAGCAGTTTAAAACTAAGCACTGAAGCTTTCTTT. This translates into CASSLKLSTEAFF.

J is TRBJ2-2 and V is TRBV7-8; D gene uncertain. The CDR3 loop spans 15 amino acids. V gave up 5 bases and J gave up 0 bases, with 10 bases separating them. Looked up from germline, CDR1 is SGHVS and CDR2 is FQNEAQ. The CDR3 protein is CASSLTLPNTGELFF. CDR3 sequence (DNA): TGTGCCAGCAGCCTCACATTACCGAACACCGGGGAGCTGTTTTTT. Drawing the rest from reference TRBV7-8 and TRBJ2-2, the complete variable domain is GAGVSQSPRYKVAKRGQDVALRCDPISGHVSLFWYQQALGQGPEFLTYFQNEAQLDKSGLPSDRFFAERPEGSVSTLKIQRTQQEDSAVYLCASSLTLPNTGELFFGEGSRLTVL.

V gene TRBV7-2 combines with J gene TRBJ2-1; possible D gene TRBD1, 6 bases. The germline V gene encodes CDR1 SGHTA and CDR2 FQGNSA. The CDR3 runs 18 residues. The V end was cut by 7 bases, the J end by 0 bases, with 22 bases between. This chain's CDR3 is CASTAYSDRLPSYNEQFF. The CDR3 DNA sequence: TGTGCCAGCACAGCTTACTCGGACAGACTCCCCTCCTACAATGAGCAGTTCTTC.

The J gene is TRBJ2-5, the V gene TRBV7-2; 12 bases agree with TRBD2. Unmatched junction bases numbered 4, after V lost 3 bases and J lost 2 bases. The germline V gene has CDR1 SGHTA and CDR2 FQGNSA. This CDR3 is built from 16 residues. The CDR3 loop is CASSLGGTSGQETQYF. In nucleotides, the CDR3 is TGTGCCAGCAGCTTGGGGGGGACTAGCGGGCAAGAGACCCAGTACTTC.

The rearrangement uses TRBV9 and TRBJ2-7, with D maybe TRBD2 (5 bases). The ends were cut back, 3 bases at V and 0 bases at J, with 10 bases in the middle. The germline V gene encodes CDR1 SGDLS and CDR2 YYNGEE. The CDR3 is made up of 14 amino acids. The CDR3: CASSERGSSYEQYF. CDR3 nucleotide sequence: TGTGCCAGCAGCGAACGGGGAAGCTCCTACGAGCAGTACTTC.

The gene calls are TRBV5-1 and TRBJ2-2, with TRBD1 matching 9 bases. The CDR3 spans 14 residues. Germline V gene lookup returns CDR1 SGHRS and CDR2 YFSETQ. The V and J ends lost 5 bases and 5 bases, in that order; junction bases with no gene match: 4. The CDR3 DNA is TGCGCCAGCAGACTCGGACAGGGGACCGGGGAGCTGTTTTTT. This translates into CASRLGQGTGELFF.

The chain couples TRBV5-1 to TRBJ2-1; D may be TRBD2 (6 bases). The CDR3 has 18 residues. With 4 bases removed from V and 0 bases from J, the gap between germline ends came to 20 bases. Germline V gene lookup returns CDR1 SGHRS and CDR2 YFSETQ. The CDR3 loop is CASSVTGTQYSSYNEQFF. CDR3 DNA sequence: TGCGCCAGCAGCGTTACCGGGACTCAATACAGCTCCTACAATGAGCAGTTCTTC.

CDR3 protein: CASSLAEREQYV. The DNA for the CDR3 is TGTGCCAGCAGCTTGGCGGAAAGGGAGCAGTACGTC. V usage is TRBV5-6 and J usage is TRBJ2-7; unclear D gene. Trimming took off 0 bases at V and 7 bases at J, with 8 bases between the two ends. This CDR3 spans 12 amino acids. The germline gives CDR1 SGHDT, CDR2 YYEEEE.

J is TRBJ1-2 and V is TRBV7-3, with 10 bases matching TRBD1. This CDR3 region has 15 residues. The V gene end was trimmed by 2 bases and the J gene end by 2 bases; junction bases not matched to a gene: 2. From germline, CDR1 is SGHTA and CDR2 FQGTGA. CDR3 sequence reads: CASSLVDRGNYGYTF. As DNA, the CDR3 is TGTGCCAGCAGCTTAGTGGACAGGGGGAACTATGGCTACACCTTC.